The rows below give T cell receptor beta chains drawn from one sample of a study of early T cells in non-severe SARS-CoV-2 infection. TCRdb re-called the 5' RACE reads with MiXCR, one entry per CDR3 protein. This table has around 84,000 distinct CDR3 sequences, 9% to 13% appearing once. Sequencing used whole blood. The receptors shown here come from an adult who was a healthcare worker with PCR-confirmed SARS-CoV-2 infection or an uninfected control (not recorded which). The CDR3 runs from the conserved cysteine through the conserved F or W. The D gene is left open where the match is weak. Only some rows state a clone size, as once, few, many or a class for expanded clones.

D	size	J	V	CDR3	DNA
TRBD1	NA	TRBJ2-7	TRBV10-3	CAISLAQGTSYEQYF	TGTGCCATCAGCCTCGCACAGGGGACATCCTACGAGCAGTACTTC
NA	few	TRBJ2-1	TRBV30	CASTRAVYEQFF	TGTGCCTCGACCAGGGCCGTCTATGAGCAGTTCTTC
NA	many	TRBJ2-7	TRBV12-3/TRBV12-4	CASSLERHYEQYF	TGTGCCAGCAGTTTAGAACGACACTACGAGCAGTACTTC
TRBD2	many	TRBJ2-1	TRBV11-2	CASSPVAGGLYNEQFF	TGTGCCAGCAGCCCCGTAGCGGGAGGGCTTTACAATGAGCAGTTCTTC
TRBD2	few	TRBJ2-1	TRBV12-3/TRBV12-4	CASSLGGGGASEQFF	TGTGCCAGCAGCCTGGGAGGCGGGGGGGCCTCTGAGCAGTTCTTC
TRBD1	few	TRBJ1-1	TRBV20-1	CSAHSGQGMGNTEAFF	TGCAGTGCTCACTCGGGACAGGGCATGGGGAACACTGAAGCTTTCTTT
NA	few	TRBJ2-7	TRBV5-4	CASSLGQGRYEQYF	TGTGCCAGCAGCTTAGGGCAGGGTCGCTACGAGCAGTACTTC
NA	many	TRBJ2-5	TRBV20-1	CSVPGMLARTQETQYF	TGCAGTGTCCCGGGGATGCTAGCGCGAACTCAAGAGACCCAGTACTTC
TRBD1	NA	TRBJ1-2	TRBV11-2	CASSMTGGDLYGYTF	TGTGCCAGCAGCATGACAGGGGGCGATTTATATGGCTACACCTTC
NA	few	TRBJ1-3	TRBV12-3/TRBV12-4	CASSLQADTIYF	TGTGCCAGCAGTTTACAAGCGGACACCATATATTTT
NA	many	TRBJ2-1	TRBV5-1	CASRALFSDRAVYNEQFF	TGCGCCAGCAGAGCCTTGTTCAGCGATCGAGCGGTTTACAATGAGCAGTTCTTC
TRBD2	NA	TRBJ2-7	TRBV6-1	CASSRLMTSGLSYEQYF	TGTGCCAGCAGTCGCCTTATGACTAGCGGGCTCTCCTACGAGCAGTACTTC
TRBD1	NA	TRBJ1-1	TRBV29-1	CSADTMTGRTEAFF	TGCAGCGCTGATACAATGACAGGGAGAACTGAAGCTTTCTTT
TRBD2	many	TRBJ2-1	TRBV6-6	CASSYAGLAGGRNEQFF	TGTGCCAGCAGTTACGCCGGACTAGCGGGAGGACGGAATGAGCAGTTCTTC